The T cell receptor beta chain under discussion was sequenced for a study of Graves' ophthalmopathy and Graves' hyperthyroidism. Germline V gives CDR1 MNHEY, CDR2 SVGAGI. The germline V and J ends were trimmed by 2 bases and 3 bases, with 10 bases remaining between them. The CDR3 is 14 residues long. This clonotype was seen a handful of times. Beta-chain TCR CDR3 regions were amplified from RNA transcripts. The library came from an HTBI-primed first-round RT-PCR and a second-round multiplex PCR. TCRdb independently ran MiXCR on the multiplex PCR reads; one entry per CDR3 protein. The sample lists approximately 700,000 distinct CDR3 sequences; just over 40% were seen once. Patients were left out if they had other autoimmune diseases, uncontrolled infections, pregnancy or lactation. Symptoms, serum thyroxine and TRAb, thyroid ultrasound, and orbital computed tomography formed the diagnostic basis. A volume of 10 ml of fresh peripheral blood supplied the PBMCs.

This rearrangement joins TRBV6-5 to TRBJ1-1; a possible D gene is TRBD1 (6 bases). This TCR came from an adult man with Graves' ophthalmopathy. Sample: peripheral blood. CDR3 DNA: TGTGCCAGCAGTTACGGGGGGGCGGACACTGAAGCTTTCTTT. It specifies CASSYGGADTEAFF.